Listed here are 20 T cell receptor beta chains from one sample, sequenced in a study of cytomegalovirus exposure and HLA in healthy donors. Use of 60 Vbeta and 13 Jbeta primers characterized the PCR. TCRdb's table, derived via immunoSEQ multiplex PCR, lists solely in-frame clones and lacks some. This sample carries about 120,000 clones, with 3% to 4.5% going to the ten biggest clones. Sequencing used PBMCs. The receptor set was obtained from a man aged 18-30 years in good health and CMV-seronegative.

CDR3: CATNSGGGNIQYF. The CDR3, as DNA: TGTGCCACCAACTCGGGGGGTGGGAACATTCAGTACTTC. V is TRBV15 and J is TRBJ2-4; 7 bases fit TRBD2. Per germline, CDR1 LNHNV and CDR2 YYDKDF (reference sequence). The CDR3 has 13 amino acids. V was pared by 7 bases and J by 7 bases, with 7 bases of the junction left unmatched.

The chain couples TRBV6-6 to TRBJ2-5; D uncertain. Trimming removed 7 bases at V and 3 bases at J, with 15 bases between. CDR1 and CDR2 (germline): MNHNY, SVGAGI (reference sequence). This CDR3 region has 14 residues. For the CDR3, the DNA is TGTGCCAGCACCCCCTCGGGTCAGAAAGAGACCCAGTACTTC. Translation gives CASTPSGQKETQYF.

This sequence joins TRBV13 and TRBJ2-3; TRBD2 matches 11 bases. The germline CDR1 and CDR2 sequences are PRHDT and FYEKMQ (reference sequence). V was pared by 1 base and J by 6 bases, with 0 bases of the junction left unmatched. CDR3 length equals 14 residues. The CDR3 sequence: CASSLASGGDTQYF. The CDR3 DNA is TGTGCCAGCAGCTTAGCTAGCGGGGGGGATACGCAGTATTTT.

The rearrangement joins TRBV4-1 to TRBJ2-2; TRBD2 matches at 8 bases. V lost 5 bases, J lost 1 base, and 3 bases stayed unmatched. The CDR3 covers 15 residues. Germline assignment: CDR1 MGHRA and CDR2 YSYEKL. Here the CDR3 reads CASSSGTRNTGELFF. The CDR3 nucleotides are TGCGCCAGCAGCTCCGGGACTAGGAACACCGGGGAGCTGTTTTTT.

The V gene is TRBV7-6, the J gene TRBJ2-7, with TRBD2 identical over 7 bases. Looked up from germline, CDR1 is SGHVS and CDR2 is FNYEAQ. The CDR3 length is 13 residues. Trimming at V came to 6 bases and at J to 1 base, leaving 3 bases not matched to a gene. CDR3 nucleotides: TGTGCCAGCAGTGGCGGGAGTTCCTACGAGCAGTACTTC. Its translation: CASSGGSSYEQYF.

J is TRBJ1-6 and V is TRBV5-1, with 10 bases fitting TRBD1. The V segment lost 4 bases and the J segment 1 base; nucleotides outside the gene matches: 8. The CDR3 has 18 residues. From germline, CDR1 is SGHRS and CDR2 YFSETQ. The CDR3 DNA is TGCGCCAGCAGCCCCGGACAGGGGGTACAGTCCTATAATTCACCCCTCCACTTT. It translates to CASSPGQGVQSYNSPLHF. The full variable domain, with the rest looked up from reference TRBV5-1 and TRBJ1-6, is KAGVTQTPRYLIKTRGQQVTLSCSPISGHRSVSWYQQTPGQGLQFLFEYFSETQRNKGNFPGRFSGRQFSNSRSEMNVSTLELGDSALYLCASSPGQGVQSYNSPLHFGNGTRLTVT.

The rearrangement joins TRBV7-8 to TRBJ2-5, with D uncertain. Trimming left V 4 bases short and J 5 bases short, with 20 bases between. The CDR3 is 16 residues long. Germline CDR1 is SGHVS and CDR2 is FQNEAQ. The chain's CDR3 is CASSSTRWQVLETQYF. The CDR3 region has the DNA TGTGCCAGCAGCTCGACCAGGTGGCAGGTCCTCGAGACCCAGTACTTC. The complete variable domain, with remaining parts taken from reference TRBV7-8 and TRBJ2-5, reads GAGVSQSPRYKVAKRGQDVALRCDPISGHVSLFWYQQALGQGPEFLTYFQNEAQLDKSGLPSDRFFAERPEGSVSTLKIQRTQQEDSAVYLCASSSTRWQVLETQYFGPGTRLLVL.

V gene TRBV10-3 combines with J gene TRBJ2-5; maybe TRBD2 (5 bases). Germline lookup yields CDR1 ENHRY and CDR2 SYGVKD. The CDR3 sequence is 14 residues long. The V end lost 4 bases, the J end lost 0 bases, and 9 bases lay between the germline ends. The CDR3 sequence is CAISGTAYQETQYF. The CDR3 DNA reads as TGTGCCATCAGTGGGACTGCGTACCAAGAGACCCAGTACTTC.

The J gene is TRBJ1-2, the V gene TRBV4-1, with 7 bases aligning to TRBD1. CDR1 and CDR2 from the germline V gene are MGHRA and YSYEKL. This CDR3 is built from 14 residues. The V gene end was trimmed by 1 base and the J gene end by 6 bases; junction bases not matched to a gene: 5. The CDR3: CASSQVGTAHGYTF. The CDR3 nucleotides read TGCGCCAGCAGCCAAGTTGGGACAGCACATGGCTACACCTTC.

The rearrangement joins TRBV30 to TRBJ1-1; D is unresolved. V was cut by 4 bases and J by 4 bases, with 16 bases left in between. Germline CDR1 reads GTSNPN; CDR2 reads SVGIG (reference sequence). The CDR3 sequence is 14 residues long. The CDR3, as DNA: TGTGCCTGGATGGAGCGGGCTCCGGGCACTGAAGCTTTCTTT. Its protein is CAWMERAPGTEAFF.

The DNA of the CDR3 is TGTGCCAGCAGTACACATAGCGGGAGGGTAGACTACGAGCAGTACTTC. This translates into CASSTHSGRVDYEQYF. J is TRBJ2-7 and V is TRBV27, with 11 bases aligning to TRBD2. The ends lost 5 bases at V and 3 bases at J; junction bases unmatched: 9. The CDR3 spans 16 residues. Germline V gene sequence: CDR1 MNHEY, CDR2 SMNVEV (reference sequence).

The chain carries TRBV5-4 and TRBJ1-2; no definite D call. The CDR3 totals 14 residues. Germline lookup yields CDR1 SGHNT and CDR2 YYREEE (reference sequence). Trimming took 2 bases from V and 2 from J, leaving 10 bases between them. The CDR3, as DNA: TGTGCCAGCAGCTTCCGGGAGGACAACTATGGCTACACCTTC. Amino acid sequence: CASSFREDNYGYTF.

V usage is TRBV11-1 and J usage is TRBJ2-2; 7 positions agree with TRBD1. The CDR3 runs to 15 residues. V shed 5 bases and J 0 bases; nucleotides not matched to a gene: 3. CDR1 and CDR2 from the germline V gene are SGHAT and FQDESV (reference sequence). The CDR3 protein is CASSGRGSNTGELFF. CDR3 DNA: TGTGCCAGCAGCGGCAGGGGGTCGAACACCGGGGAGCTGTTTTTT.

The rearrangement uses TRBV9 and TRBJ1-3; D may be TRBD1 (6 bases). In germline, CDR1 is SGDLS, CDR2 YYNGEE. V dropped 1 base and J dropped 4 bases, with 9 bases sitting between them. There are 14 residues in the CDR3. This CDR3 reads CASSVTGRGNTIYF. The CDR3 DNA sequence: TGTGCCAGCAGCGTAACAGGGCGCGGAAACACCATATATTTT.

The rearrangement uses TRBV10-3 and TRBJ1-1; tentative D call: TRBD1 (6 bases). The V gene's germline CDR1 is ENHRY and CDR2 SYGVKD. This CDR3 spans 12 amino acids. The V end lost 11 bases, the J end lost 7 bases, and 17 bases lay between the germline ends. As DNA, the CDR3 is TGTGCCTCCGGACAGCCAGAAGGTGAAGCTTTCTTT. Translation gives CASGQPEGEAFF.

Concerning this clone itself: A read error is likely, as this CDR3 ends without the conserved phenylalanine or tryptophan. The chain recombines TRBV6-5 with TRBJ1-6; D is unresolved. Deletions cut 7 bases from V and 9 bases from J, with 13 bases between. The germline CDR1 and CDR2 sequences are MNHEY and SVGAGI. The CDR3 spans 13 residues. CDR3: CASTREMGSPLHL. CDR3 nucleotide sequence: TGTGCCAGCACGCGGGAAATGGGTTCACCCCTCCACCTT.

V is TRBV10-2 and J is TRBJ1-6; TRBD1 matches at 9 bases. With 10 bases clipped from V and 18 bases from J, the junction kept 4 bases outside the gene matches. From germline, CDR1 is WSHSY and CDR2 SAAADI. The CDR3 covers 9 residues. CDR3 nucleotides: TGCGCCAACTCGGACAGGGGCCACTTT. As protein: CANSDRGHF.

V is TRBV7-3 and J is TRBJ1-1; 10 bases match TRBD1. The CDR3 covers 16 residues. Trimming cost V 2 bases and J 0 bases; bases outside gene matches: 3. Germline loops: CDR1 SGHTA, CDR2 FQGTGA. The CDR3 reads CASSLETGGMNTEAFF. CDR3 DNA: TGTGCCAGCAGCTTAGAGACAGGGGGCATGAACACTGAAGCTTTCTTT.

The chain links TRBV7-8 to TRBJ1-5; no firm D call. Between the trimmed V and J ends, which lost 3 bases and 2 bases, there was a span of 23 bases. Germline CDR1 is SGHVS and CDR2 is FQNEAQ. The CDR3 is 19 residues long. The CDR3 DNA is TGTGCCAGCAGCTTTGCCACTAGGGAGGGAGGGAAAGGCAATCAGCCCCAGCATTTT. Protein product: CASSFATREGGKGNQPQHF.

V is TRBV18 and J is TRBJ2-7; D might be TRBD1 (5 bases). Trimming cost V 1 base and J 6 bases, with 19 bases left between them. Per the germline V gene, CDR1 is KGHSH and CDR2 is LQKENI. This CDR3 contains 16 residues. CDR3 region: CASSPRADSALGEQYF. DNA of the CDR3: TGTGCCAGCTCACCACGCGCCGACAGTGCCCTCGGCGAGCAGTACTTC.